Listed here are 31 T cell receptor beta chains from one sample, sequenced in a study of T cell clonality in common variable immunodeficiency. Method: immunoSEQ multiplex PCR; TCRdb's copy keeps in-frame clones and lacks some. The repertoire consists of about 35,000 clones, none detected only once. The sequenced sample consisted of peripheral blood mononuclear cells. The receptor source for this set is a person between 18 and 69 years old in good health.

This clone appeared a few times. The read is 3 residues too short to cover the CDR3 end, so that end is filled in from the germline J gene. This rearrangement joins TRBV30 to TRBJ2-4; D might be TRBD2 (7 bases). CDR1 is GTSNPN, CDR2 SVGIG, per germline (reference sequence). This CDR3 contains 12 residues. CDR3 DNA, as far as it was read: TGTGCCTGCCGGGGGGCAGGGGCTGGT. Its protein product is CACRGAGAG. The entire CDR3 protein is CACRGAGAGQYF.

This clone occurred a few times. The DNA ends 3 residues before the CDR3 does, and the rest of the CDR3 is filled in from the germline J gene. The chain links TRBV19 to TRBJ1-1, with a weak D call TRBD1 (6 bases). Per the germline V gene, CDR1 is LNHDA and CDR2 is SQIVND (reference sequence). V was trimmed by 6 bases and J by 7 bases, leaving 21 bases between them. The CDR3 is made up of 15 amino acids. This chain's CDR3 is CASSSLTGDRSEAFF. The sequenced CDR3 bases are TGTGCCAGTAGCTCCCTGACAGGAGACAGAAGTGAA.

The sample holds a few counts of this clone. CDR3 bases read: TGTGCCAGCTCACCGACAGGAGTAAATAGCAATCAGCCC. It yields the protein CASSPTGVNSNQP. In full, the CDR3 reads CASSPTGVNSNQPQHF. The chain couples TRBV18 to TRBJ1-5, with D possibly being TRBD1 (6 bases). The CDR3 end is not reached by the read, which stops 3 residues before it; the germline J gene fills it in. Germline CDR1 reads KGHSH; CDR2 reads LQKENI. V was trimmed by 3 bases and J by 0 bases, leaving 12 bases between them. The CDR3 covers 16 residues.

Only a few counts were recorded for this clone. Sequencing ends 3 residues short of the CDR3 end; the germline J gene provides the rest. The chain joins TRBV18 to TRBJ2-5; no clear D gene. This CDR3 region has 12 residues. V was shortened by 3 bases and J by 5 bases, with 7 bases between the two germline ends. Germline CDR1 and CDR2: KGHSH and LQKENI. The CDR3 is CASSPTQETQYF. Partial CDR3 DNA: TGTGCCAGCTCACCTACCCAGGAGACC.

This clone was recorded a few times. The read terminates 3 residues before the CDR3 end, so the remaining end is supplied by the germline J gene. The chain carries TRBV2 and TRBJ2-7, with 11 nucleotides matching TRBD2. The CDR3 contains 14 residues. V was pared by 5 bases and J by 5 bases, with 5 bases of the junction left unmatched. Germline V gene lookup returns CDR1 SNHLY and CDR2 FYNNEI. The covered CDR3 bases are TGTGCCAGCAGTCTACTAGCGGGAGCGGACGAG. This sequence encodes CASSLLAGADE. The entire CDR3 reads CASSLLAGADEQYF.

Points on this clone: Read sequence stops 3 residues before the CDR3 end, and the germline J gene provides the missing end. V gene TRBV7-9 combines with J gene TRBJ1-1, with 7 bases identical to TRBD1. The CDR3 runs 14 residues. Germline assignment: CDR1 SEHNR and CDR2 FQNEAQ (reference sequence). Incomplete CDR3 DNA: TGTGCCAGCAGCCGGGACAGTAATATCCCCGGA. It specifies CASSRDSNIPG. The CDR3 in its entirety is CASSRDSNIPGAFF. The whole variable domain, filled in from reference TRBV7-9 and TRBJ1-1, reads DTGVSQNPRHKITKRGQNVTFRCDPISEHNRLYWYRQTLGQGPEFLTYFQNEAQLEKSRLLSDRFSAERPKGSFSTLEIQRTEQGDSAMYLCASSRDSNIPGAFFGQGTRLTVV.

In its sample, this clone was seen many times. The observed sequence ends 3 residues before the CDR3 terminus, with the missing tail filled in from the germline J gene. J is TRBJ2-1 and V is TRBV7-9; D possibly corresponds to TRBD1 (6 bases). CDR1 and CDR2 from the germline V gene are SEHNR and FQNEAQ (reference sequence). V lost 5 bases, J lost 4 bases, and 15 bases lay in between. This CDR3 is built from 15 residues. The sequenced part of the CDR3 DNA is TGTGCCAGCAGCCGGGACAACGGAATATACAATGAG. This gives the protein CASSRDNGIYNE. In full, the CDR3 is CASSRDNGIYNEQFF.

CDR3 DNA (partial): TGTGCCAGCAGCAAGGACACCAATCAGCCC. The encoded protein is CASSKDTNQP. The whole CDR3 protein is CASSKDTNQPQHF. The chain combines TRBV2 with TRBJ1-5; D is possibly TRBD1 (5 bases). The CDR3 is cut off 3 residues early in the read; its end comes from the germline J gene. The germline V gene encodes CDR1 SNHLY and CDR2 FYNNEI. The V end lost 6 bases, the J end lost 3 bases, and 9 bases lay between the germline ends. The CDR3 is made up of 13 amino acids.

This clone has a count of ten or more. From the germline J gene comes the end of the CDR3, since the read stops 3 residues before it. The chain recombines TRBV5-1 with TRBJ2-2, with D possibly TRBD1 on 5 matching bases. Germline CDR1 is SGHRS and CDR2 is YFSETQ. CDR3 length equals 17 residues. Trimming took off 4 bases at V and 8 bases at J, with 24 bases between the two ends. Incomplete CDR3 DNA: TGCGCCAGCAGCCCACGGAGAACAGGTTCCCAGGGAGGGGAG. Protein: CASSPRRTGSQGGE. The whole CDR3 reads CASSPRRTGSQGGELFF. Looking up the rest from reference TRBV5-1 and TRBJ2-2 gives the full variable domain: KAGVTQTPRYLIKTRGQQVTLSCSPISGHRSVSWYQQTPGQGLQFLFEYFSETQRNKGNFPGRFSGRQFSNSRSEMNVSTLELGDSALYLCASSPRRTGSQGGELFFGEGSRLTVL.

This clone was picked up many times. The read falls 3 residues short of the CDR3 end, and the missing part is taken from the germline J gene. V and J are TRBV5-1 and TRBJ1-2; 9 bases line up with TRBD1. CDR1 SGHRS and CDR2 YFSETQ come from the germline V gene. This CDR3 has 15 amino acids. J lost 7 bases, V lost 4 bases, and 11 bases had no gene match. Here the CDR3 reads CASSTRDRAEGGYTF. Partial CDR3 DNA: TGCGCCAGCAGCACCAGGGACAGGGCCGAAGGTGGC. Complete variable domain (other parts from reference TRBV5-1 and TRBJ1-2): KAGVTQTPRYLIKTRGQQVTLSCSPISGHRSVSWYQQTPGQGLQFLFEYFSETQRNKGNFPGRFSGRQFSNSRSEMNVSTLELGDSALYLCASSTRDRAEGGYTFGSGTRLTVV.

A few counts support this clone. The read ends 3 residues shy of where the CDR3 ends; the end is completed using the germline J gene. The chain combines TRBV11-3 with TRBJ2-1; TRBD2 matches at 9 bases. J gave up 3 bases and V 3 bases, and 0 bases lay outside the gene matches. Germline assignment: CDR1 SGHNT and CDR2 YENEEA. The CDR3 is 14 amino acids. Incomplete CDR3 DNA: TGTGCCAGCAGCTTTAGCGGGAGCTACAATGAG. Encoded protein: CASSFSGSYNE. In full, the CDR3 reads CASSFSGSYNEQFF.

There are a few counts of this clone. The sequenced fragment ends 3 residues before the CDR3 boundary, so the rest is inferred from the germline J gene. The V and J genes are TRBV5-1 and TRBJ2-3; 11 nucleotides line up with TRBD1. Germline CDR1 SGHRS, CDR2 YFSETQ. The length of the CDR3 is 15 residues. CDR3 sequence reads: CASSGRDRGDETQYF. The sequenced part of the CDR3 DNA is TGCGCCAGCAGCGGTCGGGACAGGGGGGATGAGACG.

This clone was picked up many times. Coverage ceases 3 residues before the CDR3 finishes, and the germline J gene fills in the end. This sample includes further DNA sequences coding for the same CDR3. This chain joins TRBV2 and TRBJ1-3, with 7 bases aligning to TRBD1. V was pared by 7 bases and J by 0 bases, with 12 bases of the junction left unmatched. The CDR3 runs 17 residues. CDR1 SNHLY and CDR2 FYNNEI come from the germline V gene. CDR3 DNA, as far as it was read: TGTGCCAGCACCCCTAGACAGGGCCATGACTCTGGAAACACC. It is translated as CASTPRQGHDSGNT. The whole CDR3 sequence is CASTPRQGHDSGNTIYF.

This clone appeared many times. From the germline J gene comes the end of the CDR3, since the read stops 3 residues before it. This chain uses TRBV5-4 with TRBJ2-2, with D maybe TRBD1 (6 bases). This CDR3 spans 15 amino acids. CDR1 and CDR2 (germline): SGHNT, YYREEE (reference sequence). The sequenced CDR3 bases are TGTGTGGGTTCCCAACAGGGAGTAGGCACCGGGGAG. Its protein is CVGSQQGVGTGE. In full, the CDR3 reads CVGSQQGVGTGELFF.

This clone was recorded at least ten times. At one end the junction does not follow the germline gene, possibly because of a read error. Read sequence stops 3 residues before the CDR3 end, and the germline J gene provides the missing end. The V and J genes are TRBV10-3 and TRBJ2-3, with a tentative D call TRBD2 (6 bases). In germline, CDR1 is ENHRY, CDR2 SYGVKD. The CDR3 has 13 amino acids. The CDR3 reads CAISDRDSETQYF. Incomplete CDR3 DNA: TGTGCCATCAGTGACCGGGACTCAGAGACG.

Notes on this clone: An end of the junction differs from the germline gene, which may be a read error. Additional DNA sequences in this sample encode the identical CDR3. CDR3: CASSLQGDQPQHF. Incomplete CDR3 DNA: TGCGCCAGCAGCTTACAGGGGGATCAGCCC. The chain joins TRBV7-9 to TRBJ1-5; 8 bases fit TRBD1. The read terminates 3 residues before the CDR3 end, so the remaining end is supplied by the germline J gene. The CDR3 runs to 13 residues. Germline-derived CDR1 and CDR2 are SEHNR and FQNEAQ (reference sequence).

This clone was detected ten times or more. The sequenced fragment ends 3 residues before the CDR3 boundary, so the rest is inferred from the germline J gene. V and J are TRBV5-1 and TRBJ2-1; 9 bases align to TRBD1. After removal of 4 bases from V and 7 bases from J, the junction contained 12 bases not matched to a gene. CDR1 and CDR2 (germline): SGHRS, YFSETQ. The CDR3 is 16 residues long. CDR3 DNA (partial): TGCGCCAGCAGCAGGAATCCGGGACAGGGTTTTAATGAG. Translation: CASSRNPGQGFNE. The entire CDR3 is CASSRNPGQGFNEQFF.

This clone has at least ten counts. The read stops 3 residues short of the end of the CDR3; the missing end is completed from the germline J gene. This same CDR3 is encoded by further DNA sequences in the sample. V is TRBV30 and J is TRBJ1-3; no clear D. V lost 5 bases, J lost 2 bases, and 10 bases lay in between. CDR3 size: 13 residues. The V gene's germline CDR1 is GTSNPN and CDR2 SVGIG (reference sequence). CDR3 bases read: TGTGCCTGGGACCGAACAGCTGGAAACACC. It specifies CAWDRTAGNT. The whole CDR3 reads CAWDRTAGNTIYF. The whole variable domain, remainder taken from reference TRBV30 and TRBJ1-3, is SQTIHQWPATLVQPVGSPLSLECTVEGTSNPNLYWYRQAAGRGLQLLFYSVGIGQISSEVPQNLSASRPQDRQFILSSKKLLLSDSGFYLCAWDRTAGNTIYFGEGSWLTVV.

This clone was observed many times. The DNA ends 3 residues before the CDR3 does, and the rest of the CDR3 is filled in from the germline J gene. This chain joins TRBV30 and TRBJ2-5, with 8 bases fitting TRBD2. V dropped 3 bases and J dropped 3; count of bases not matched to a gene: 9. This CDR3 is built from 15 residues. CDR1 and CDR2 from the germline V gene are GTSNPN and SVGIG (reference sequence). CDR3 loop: CAWSLKGAGEETQYF. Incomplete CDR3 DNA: TGTGCCTGGAGCCTCAAAGGAGCGGGGGAAGAGACC.

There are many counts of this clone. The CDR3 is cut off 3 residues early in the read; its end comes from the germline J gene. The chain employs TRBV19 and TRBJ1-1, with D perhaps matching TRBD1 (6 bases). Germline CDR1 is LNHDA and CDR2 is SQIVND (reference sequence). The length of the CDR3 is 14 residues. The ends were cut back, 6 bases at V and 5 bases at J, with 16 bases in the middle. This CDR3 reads CASSPKGGITEAFF. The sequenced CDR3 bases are TGTGCCAGTAGCCCAAAAGGGGGAATTACTGAA.

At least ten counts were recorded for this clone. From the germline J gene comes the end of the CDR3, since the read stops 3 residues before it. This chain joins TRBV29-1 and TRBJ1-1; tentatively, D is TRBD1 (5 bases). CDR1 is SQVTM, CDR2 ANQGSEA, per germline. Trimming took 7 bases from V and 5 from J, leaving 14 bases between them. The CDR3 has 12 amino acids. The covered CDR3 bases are TGCAGCGGGAGTGAGGGGTGGACTGAA. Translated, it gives CSGSEGWTE. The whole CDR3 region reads CSGSEGWTEAFF.

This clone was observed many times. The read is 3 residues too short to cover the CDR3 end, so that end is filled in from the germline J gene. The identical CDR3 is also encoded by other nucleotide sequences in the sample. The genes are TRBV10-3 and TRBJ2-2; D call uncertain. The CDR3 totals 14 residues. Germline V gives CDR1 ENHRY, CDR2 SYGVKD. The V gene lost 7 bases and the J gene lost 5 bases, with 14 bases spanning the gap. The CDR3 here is CAITPSRNTGELFF. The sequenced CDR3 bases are TGTGCCATCACCCCGTCCCGTAATACCGGGGAG.

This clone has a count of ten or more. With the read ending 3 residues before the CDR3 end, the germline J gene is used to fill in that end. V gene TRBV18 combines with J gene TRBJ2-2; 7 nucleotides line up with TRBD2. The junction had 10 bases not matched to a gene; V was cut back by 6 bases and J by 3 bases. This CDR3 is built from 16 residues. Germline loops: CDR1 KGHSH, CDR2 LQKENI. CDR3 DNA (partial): TGTGCCAGCTCTCCGGCTAGCGGAAGTTACACCGGGGAG. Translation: CASSPASGSYTGE. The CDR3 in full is CASSPASGSYTGELFF.

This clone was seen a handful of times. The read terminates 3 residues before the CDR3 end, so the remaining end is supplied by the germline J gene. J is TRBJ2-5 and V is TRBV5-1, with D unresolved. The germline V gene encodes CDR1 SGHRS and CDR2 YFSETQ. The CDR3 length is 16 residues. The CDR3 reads CASSIPPGSATDTQYF. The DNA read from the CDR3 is TGCGCCAGCAGCATCCCTCCCGGCTCAGCCACAGATACC.

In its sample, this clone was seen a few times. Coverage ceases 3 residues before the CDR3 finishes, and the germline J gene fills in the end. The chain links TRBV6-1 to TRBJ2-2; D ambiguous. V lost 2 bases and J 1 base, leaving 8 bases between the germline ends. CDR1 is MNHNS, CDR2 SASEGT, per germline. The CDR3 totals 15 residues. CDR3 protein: CASSEFGGNTGELFF. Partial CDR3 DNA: TGTGCCAGCAGTGAATTTGGCGGGAACACCGGGGAG.

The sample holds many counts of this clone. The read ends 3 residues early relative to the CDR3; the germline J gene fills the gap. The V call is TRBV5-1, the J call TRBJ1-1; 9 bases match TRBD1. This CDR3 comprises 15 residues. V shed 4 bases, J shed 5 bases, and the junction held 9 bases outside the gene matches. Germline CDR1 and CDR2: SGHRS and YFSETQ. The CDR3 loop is CASSPRTGEETEAFF. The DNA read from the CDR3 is TGCGCCAGCAGCCCGAGGACAGGGGAGGAGACTGAA. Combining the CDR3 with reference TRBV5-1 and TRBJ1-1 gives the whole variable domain KAGVTQTPRYLIKTRGQQVTLSCSPISGHRSVSWYQQTPGQGLQFLFEYFSETQRNKGNFPGRFSGRQFSNSRSEMNVSTLELGDSALYLCASSPRTGEETEAFFGQGTRLTVV.

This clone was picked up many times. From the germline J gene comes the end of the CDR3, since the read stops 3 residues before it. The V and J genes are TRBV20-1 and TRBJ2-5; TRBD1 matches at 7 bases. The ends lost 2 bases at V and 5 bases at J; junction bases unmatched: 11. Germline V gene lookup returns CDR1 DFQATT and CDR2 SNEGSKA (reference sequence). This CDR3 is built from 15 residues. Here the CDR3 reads CSARSYRQGFETQYF. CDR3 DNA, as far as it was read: TGCAGTGCTAGATCGTACCGACAGGGATTCGAGACC.

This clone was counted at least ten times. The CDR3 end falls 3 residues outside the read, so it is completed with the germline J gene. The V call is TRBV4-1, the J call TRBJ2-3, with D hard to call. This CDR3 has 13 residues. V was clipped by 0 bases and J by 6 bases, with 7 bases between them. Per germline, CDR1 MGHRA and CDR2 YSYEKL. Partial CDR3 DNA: TGCGCCAGCAGCCAAGAAGCCGGTGATACG. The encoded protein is CASSQEAGDT. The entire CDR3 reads CASSQEAGDTQYF.

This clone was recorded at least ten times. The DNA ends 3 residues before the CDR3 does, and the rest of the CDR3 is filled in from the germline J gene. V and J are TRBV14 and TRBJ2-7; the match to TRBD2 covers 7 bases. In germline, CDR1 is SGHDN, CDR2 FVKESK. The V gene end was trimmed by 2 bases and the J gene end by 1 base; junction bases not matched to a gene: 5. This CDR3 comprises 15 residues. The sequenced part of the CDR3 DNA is TGTGCCAGCAGCCAAAGACTAGCCGGATCCTACGAG. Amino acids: CASSQRLAGSYE. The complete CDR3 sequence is CASSQRLAGSYEQYF.

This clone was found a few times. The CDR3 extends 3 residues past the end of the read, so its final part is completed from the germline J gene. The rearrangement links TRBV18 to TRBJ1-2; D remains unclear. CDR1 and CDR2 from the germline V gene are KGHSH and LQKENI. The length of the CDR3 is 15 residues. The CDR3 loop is CASSPTSGSGNDYTF. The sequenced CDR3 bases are TGTGCCAGCTCACCAACCAGCGGGAGTGGGAATGAC.

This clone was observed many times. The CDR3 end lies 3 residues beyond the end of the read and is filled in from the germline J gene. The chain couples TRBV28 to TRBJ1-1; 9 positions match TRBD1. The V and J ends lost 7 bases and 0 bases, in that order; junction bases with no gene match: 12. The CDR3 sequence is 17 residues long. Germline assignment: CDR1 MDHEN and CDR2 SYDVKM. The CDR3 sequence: CASIPGGQGSMNTEAFF. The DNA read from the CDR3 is TGTGCCAGCATCCCAGGGGGACAGGGTTCTATGAACACTGAA.